A selection of T cell receptor beta chains follows, all from one sample in a study of cytomegalovirus exposure and HLA in healthy donors. This table comes from immunoSEQ multiplex PCR, and its TCRdb copy is limited to in-frame clones, with some not included. The sample carries about 140,000 clones, 82% recorded once. The sample consisted of PBMCs. Source of these receptors: a young man in good health and CMV-seropositive. The CDR3 runs from the conserved cysteine through the conserved F or W. Each record gives: V gene, clone size, J gene, D gene, CDR3 protein, CDR3 DNA. A D gene is named only where the DNA matches it firmly. The listing skips clone size in some rows; elsewhere it reads once, few, many or a size class.

TRBV11-2	-	TRBJ2-7	TRBD2	CASSLAAGRVYEQYF	TGTGCCAGCAGCTTAGCAGCGGGGAGAGTCTACGAGCAGTACTTC
TRBV28	-	TRBJ2-7	-	CASSFSPGAYEQYF	TGTGCCAGCAGTTTCTCCCCCGGGGCCTACGAGCAGTACTTC
TRBV25-1	-	TRBJ2-2	TRBD2	CASSEALAGITGELFF	TGTGCCAGCAGTGAGGCTCTAGCGGGAATCACCGGGGAGCTGTTTTTT
TRBV18	-	TRBJ2-7	TRBD1	CASSPGTDYEQYF	TGTGCCAGCTCACCCGGGACAGACTACGAGCAGTACTTC
TRBV4-1	-	TRBJ2-1	-	CASSQIANEQFF	TGCGCCAGCAGCCAAATAGCAAATGAGCAGTTCTTC
TRBV11-2	-	TRBJ2-7	-	CASSYPGLAEQYF	TGTGCCAGCAGTTACCCAGGGTTGGCCGAGCAGTACTTC
TRBV28	-	TRBJ2-3	-	CASSSPPTDTDTQYF	TGTGCCAGCAGTTCTCCTCCGACAGACACAGATACGCAGTATTTT
TRBV6-5	-	TRBJ1-2	-	CASTADRNYGYTF	TGTGCCAGCACCGCGGACAGAAACTATGGCTACACCTTC
TRBV6-5	-	TRBJ2-7	TRBD2	CASSYISGGTYEQYF	TGTGCCAGCAGTTACATTAGCGGGGGTACCTACGAGCAGTACTTC
TRBV6-5	-	TRBJ1-5	TRBD1	CASSKRQGQPQHF	TGTGCCAGCAGTAAAAGACAGGGACAGCCCCAGCATTTT
TRBV28	-	TRBJ1-2	-	CASSFPQGSRGTNYGYTF	TGTGCCAGCAGTTTCCCCCAGGGGTCCCGAGGGACTAATTATGGCTACACCTTC
TRBV19	-	TRBJ2-5	TRBD1	CASSPTGWVETQYF	TGTGCCAGTAGTCCGACAGGGTGGGTTGAGACCCAGTACTTC
TRBV2	-	TRBJ1-5	-	CASSYRGNQPQHF	TGTGCCAGCAGTTACAGGGGCAATCAGCCCCAGCATTTT
TRBV6-1	-	TRBJ2-1	-	CASSEDGASYNEQFF	TGTGCCAGCAGTGAAGACGGAGCCTCCTACAATGAGCAGTTCTTC
TRBV27	-	TRBJ1-1	TRBD1	CASSLSGTATEAFF	TGTGCCAGCAGTCTTTCGGGGACAGCCACTGAAGCTTTCTTT
TRBV5-1	-	TRBJ2-5	-	CASSLDRGETQYF	TGCGCCAGCAGCTTGGATCGGGGTGAGACCCAGTACTTC
TRBV5-1	few	TRBJ1-4	-	CASRSGGALPNEKLFF	TGCGCCAGCAGATCTGGGGGCGCACTCCCCAATGAAAAACTGTTTTTT
TRBV14	-	TRBJ1-3	-	CASSQDMGDGNTIYF	TGTGCCAGCAGCCAAGATATGGGCGACGGAAACACCATATATTTT
TRBV5-6	-	TRBJ2-2	TRBD2	CASVSGLARTGELFF	TGTGCCAGCGTTTCGGGACTAGCGAGAACCGGGGAGCTGTTTTTT
TRBV30	-	TRBJ2-2	TRBD1	CAWSDGDRHPELFF	TGTGCCTGGAGTGATGGGGACAGGCATCCGGAGCTGTTTTTT
TRBV5-1	-	TRBJ2-5	-	CASSLVTGMGETQYF	TGCGCCAGCAGCTTGGTTACAGGGATGGGAGAGACCCAGTACTTC
TRBV5-1	-	TRBJ2-1	TRBD2	CASEEVGKRGNEQFF	TGCGCCAGCGAGGAGGTCGGGAAGCGGGGGAATGAGCAGTTCTTC
TRBV18	-	TRBJ1-5	-	CASSPARNQPQHF	TGTGCCAGCTCCCCCGCGAGGAATCAGCCCCAGCATTTT
TRBV5-4	-	TRBJ2-3	-	CASSLAQGFSTDTQYF	TGTGCCAGCAGCTTGGCCCAGGGCTTCAGCACAGATACGCAGTATTTT
TRBV6-5	-	TRBJ2-7	TRBD1	CASSYSRTGAYEQYF	TGTGCCAGCAGTTACTCGCGGACAGGGGCCTACGAGCAGTACTTC
TRBV6-5	-	TRBJ1-1	-	CASSYTGTKNTEAFF	TGTGCCAGCAGTTACACCGGGACTAAAAACACTGAAGCTTTCTTT
TRBV6-6	-	TRBJ1-1	TRBD1	CASSGSGQSRAAFF	TGTGCCAGCAGTGGATCGGGACAGTCGAGAGCAGCTTTCTTT
TRBV29-1	-	TRBJ2-7	-	CSVVLEGEQYF	TGCAGCGTTGTTTTGGAGGGCGAGCAGTACTTC
TRBV7-9	once	TRBJ2-1	TRBD2	CASSLVAGTHNEQFF	TGTGCCAGCAGCTTAGTAGCGGGGACCCACAATGAGCAGTTCTTC
TRBV19	-	TRBJ1-5	TRBD1	CASRQTGKENQPQHF	TGTGCCAGTAGGCAGACAGGGAAAGAAAATCAGCCCCAGCATTTT
TRBV27	-	TRBJ2-1	-	CASSLGHYNEQFF	TGTGCCAGCAGTCTAGGACACTACAATGAGCAGTTCTTC
TRBV14	-	TRBJ2-6	-	CASSQYSGANVLTF	TGTGCCAGCAGCCAATACTCTGGGGCCAACGTCCTGACTTTC
TRBV29-1	-	TRBJ1-3	TRBD1	CSVEENRGQGNTIYF	TGCAGCGTTGAAGAAAACAGGGGGCAAGGAAACACCATATATTTT
TRBV5-4	-	TRBJ1-1	-	CASSLDFGKNTEAFF	TGTGCCAGCAGCTTGGATTTCGGTAAGAACACTGAAGCTTTCTTT
TRBV5-1	-	TRBJ1-2	TRBD1	CASSLAGQGAFGYTF	TGCGCCAGCAGCTTGGCAGGACAGGGGGCGTTCGGCTACACCTTC
TRBV29-1	few	TRBJ1-1	-	CSVVNGGNTEAFF	TGCAGCGTTGTAAACGGGGGGAACACTGAAGCTTTCTTT
TRBV5-1	-	TRBJ1-6	TRBD1	CASSLGQGTGNSPLHF	TGCGCCAGCAGCTTGGGGCAGGGGACAGGCAATTCACCCCTCCACTTT
TRBV7-9	once	TRBJ1-4	TRBD1	CASSLDRGNEKLFF	TGTGCCAGCAGCCTAGACAGGGGGAATGAAAAACTGTTTTTT
TRBV18	-	TRBJ2-5	-	CASSPRPEETQYF	TGTGCCAGCTCACCAAGGCCGGAGGAGACCCAGTACTTC
TRBV4-1	-	TRBJ2-5	TRBD1	CASSGDRGEETQYF	TGCGCCAGCAGTGGGGACAGGGGAGAAGAGACCCAGTACTTC
TRBV9	-	TRBJ2-5	-	CASSDEGGLETQYF	TGTGCCAGCAGCGATGAAGGGGGTTTAGAGACCCAGTACTTC
TRBV7-5	-	TRBJ2-7	-	CARSYKRGTHYEQYF	TGTGCCAGAAGCTACAAGCGGGGGACCCACTACGAGCAGTACTTC
TRBV4-1	-	TRBJ2-3	-	CASSQDAVGADTQYF	TGCGCCAGCAGCCAAGACGCCGTGGGAGCCGATACGCAGTATTTT
TRBV6-5	few	TRBJ2-7	TRBD2	CASSPTSGSYEQYF	TGTGCCAGCAGTCCGACTAGCGGGAGCTACGAGCAGTACTTC
TRBV27	once	TRBJ1-5	-	CASSVSPGGNQPQHF	TGTGCCAGCAGTGTGTCCCCCGGGGGCAATCAGCCCCAGCATTTT
TRBV29-1	-	TRBJ1-1	-	CSVEANTEAFF	TGCAGCGTTGAGGCGAACACTGAAGCTTTCTTT
TRBV28	-	TRBJ2-4	TRBD2	CASSSGGTSKNIQYF	TGTGCCAGCAGTTCCGGGGGGACTTCCAAAAACATTCAGTACTTC
TRBV9	-	TRBJ1-2	-	CASSVDAQGNYGYTF	TGTGCCAGCAGCGTAGATGCCCAGGGGAACTATGGCTACACCTTC
TRBV19	few	TRBJ1-1	TRBD1	CASSRGQMNTEAFF	TGTGCCAGTAGTAGGGGACAGATGAACACTGAAGCTTTCTTT
TRBV5-1	few	TRBJ2-7	TRBD2	CASSPGLAATYEQYF	TGCGCCAGCAGCCCCGGACTAGCGGCAACATACGAGCAGTACTTC
TRBV19	-	TRBJ2-7	TRBD1	CASSFRQGWDEQYF	TGTGCCAGTAGTTTCAGACAGGGATGGGACGAGCAGTACTTC
TRBV28	-	TRBJ1-2	TRBD1	CASSTPGTGAYGYTF	TGTGCCAGCAGTACCCCCGGGACAGGCGCCTATGGCTACACCTTC
TRBV15	-	TRBJ2-7	TRBD2	CATSNSSAGESHEQYF	TGTGCCACCAGCAATTCTTCAGCGGGAGAATCCCACGAGCAGTACTTC
TRBV10-2	-	TRBJ2-7	TRBD2	CASTSGGRLHIYEQYF	TGCGCCAGCACCTCGGGCGGGAGGCTTCACATCTACGAGCAGTACTTC
TRBV15	-	TRBJ1-3	TRBD1	CATSQTGYSGNTIYF	TGTGCCACCAGCCAGACAGGGTACTCTGGAAACACCATATATTTT
TRBV6-5	few	TRBJ2-2	-	CASSYSAGSTGELFF	TGTGCCAGCAGTTACTCTGCGGGAAGCACCGGGGAGCTGTTTTTT
TRBV29-1	few	TRBJ1-5	-	CSVGGGGVSAPQHF	TGCAGCGTTGGAGGGGGTGGGGTCTCTGCGCCCCAGCATTTT
TRBV7-2	-	TRBJ1-2	TRBD1	CASSLTGGRPYGYTF	TGTGCCAGCAGCTTGACAGGGGGCCGACCTTATGGCTACACCTTC
TRBV28	once	TRBJ1-5	-	CASRVRKRAYTRYQPQHF	TGTGCCAGTCGGGTCCGAAAGCGAGCATACACCCGGTATCAGCCCCAGCATTTT
TRBV7-7	-	TRBJ2-4	-	CATLLGLNIQYF	TGTGCTACCCTCCTAGGTCTAAACATTCAGTACTTC